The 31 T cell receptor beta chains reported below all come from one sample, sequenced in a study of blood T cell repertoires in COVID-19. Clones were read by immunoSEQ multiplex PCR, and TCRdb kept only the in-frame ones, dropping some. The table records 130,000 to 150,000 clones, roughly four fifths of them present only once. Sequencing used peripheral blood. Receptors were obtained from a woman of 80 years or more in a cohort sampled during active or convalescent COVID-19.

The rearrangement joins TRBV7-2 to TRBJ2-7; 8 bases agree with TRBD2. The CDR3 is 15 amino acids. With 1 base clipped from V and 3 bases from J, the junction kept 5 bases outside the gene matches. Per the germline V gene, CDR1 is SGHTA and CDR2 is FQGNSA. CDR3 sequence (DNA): TGTGCCAGCAGCTTAGGGCGAGCGGGGGACTACGAGCAGTACGTC. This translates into CASSLGRAGDYEQYV.

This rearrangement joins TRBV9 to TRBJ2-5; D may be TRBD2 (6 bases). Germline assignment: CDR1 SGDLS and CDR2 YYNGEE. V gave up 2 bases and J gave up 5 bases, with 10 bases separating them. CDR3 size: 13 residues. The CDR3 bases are TGTGCCAGCAGCGTCCTTGGGGGGGAGACCCAGTACTTC. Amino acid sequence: CASSVLGGETQYF.

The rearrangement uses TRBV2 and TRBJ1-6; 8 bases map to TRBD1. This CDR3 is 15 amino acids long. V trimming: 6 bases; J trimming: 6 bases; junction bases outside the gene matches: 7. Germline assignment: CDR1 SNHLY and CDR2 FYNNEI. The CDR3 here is CASSRGTGLNSPLHF. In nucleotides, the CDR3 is TGTGCCAGCAGCAGAGGGACAGGTCTTAATTCACCCCTCCACTTT.

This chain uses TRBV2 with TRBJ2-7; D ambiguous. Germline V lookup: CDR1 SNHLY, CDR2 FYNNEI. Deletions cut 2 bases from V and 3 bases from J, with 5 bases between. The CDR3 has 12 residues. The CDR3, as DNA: TGTGCCAGCAGTGAATGGCTCTACGAGCAGTACTTC. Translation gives CASSEWLYEQYF.

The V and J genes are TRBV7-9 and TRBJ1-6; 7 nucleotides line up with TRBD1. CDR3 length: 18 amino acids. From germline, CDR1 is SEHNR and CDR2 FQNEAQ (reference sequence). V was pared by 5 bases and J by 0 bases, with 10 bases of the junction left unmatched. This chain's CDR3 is CASSLGQPSSSYNSPLHF. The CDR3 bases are TGTGCCAGCAGCCTGGGACAGCCTTCGAGCTCCTATAATTCACCCCTCCACTTT.

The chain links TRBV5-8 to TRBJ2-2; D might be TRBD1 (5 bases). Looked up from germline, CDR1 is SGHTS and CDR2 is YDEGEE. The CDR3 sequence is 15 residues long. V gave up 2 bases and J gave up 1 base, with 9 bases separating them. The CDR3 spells CASSFHRLNTGELFF. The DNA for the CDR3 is TGTGCCAGCAGCTTTCACAGGCTGAACACCGGGGAGCTGTTTTTT.

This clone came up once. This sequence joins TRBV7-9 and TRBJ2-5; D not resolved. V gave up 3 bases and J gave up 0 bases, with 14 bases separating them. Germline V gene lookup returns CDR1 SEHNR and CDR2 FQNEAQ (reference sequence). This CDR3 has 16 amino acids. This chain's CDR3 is CASSFVGQSYQETQYF. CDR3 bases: TGTGCCAGCAGCTTCGTTGGGCAGTCCTACCAAGAGACCCAGTACTTC.

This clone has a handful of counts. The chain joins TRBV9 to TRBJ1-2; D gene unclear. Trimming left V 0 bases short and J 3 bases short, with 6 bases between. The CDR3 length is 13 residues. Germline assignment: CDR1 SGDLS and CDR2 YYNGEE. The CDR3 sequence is CASSVGGDYGYTF. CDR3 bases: TGTGCCAGCAGCGTAGGCGGAGACTATGGCTACACCTTC.

CDR3 nucleotide sequence: TGTGCCAGCAGCGTAGAAGTCCTAGCCACCGGGGAGCTGTTTTTT. This codes for CASSVEVLATGELFF. The chain carries TRBV9 and TRBJ2-2, with D maybe TRBD2 (5 bases). Germline CDR1 SGDLS, CDR2 YYNGEE. V lost 0 bases and J 4 bases, leaving 10 bases between the germline ends. The CDR3 extends over 15 amino acids.

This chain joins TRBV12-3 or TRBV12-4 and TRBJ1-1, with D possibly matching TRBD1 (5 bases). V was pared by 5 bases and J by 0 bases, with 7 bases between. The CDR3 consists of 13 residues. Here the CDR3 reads CASSQGLNTEAFF. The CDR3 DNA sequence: TGTGCCAGCAGTCAGGGCCTGAACACTGAAGCTTTCTTT.

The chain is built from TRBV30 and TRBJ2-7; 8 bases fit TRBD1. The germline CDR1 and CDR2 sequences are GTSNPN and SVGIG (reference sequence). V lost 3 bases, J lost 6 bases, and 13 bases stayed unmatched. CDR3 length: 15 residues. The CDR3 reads CAWRSWDRISSEQYF. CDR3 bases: TGTGCCTGGAGATCCTGGGACAGGATATCGTCCGAGCAGTACTTC.

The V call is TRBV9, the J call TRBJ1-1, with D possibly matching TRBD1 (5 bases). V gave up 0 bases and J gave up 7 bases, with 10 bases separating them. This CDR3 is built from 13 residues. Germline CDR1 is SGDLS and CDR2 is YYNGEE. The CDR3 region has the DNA TGTGCCAGCAGCGTAGGGGGCTTGAATGAAGCTTTCTTT. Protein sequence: CASSVGGLNEAFF.

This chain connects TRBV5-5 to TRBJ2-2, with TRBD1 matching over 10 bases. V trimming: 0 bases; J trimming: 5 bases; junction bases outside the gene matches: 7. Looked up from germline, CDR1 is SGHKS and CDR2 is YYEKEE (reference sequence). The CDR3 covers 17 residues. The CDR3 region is CASSLAWDRGKTGELFF. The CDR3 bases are TGTGCCAGCAGCTTGGCCTGGGACAGGGGAAAAACCGGGGAGCTGTTTTTT.

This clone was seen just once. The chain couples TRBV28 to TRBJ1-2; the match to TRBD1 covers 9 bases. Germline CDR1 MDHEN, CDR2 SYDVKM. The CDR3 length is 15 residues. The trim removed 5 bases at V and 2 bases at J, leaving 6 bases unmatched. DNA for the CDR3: TGTGCCAGCAGTCCTCAAGGGACAGGGAACTATGGCTACACCTTC. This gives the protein CASSPQGTGNYGYTF.

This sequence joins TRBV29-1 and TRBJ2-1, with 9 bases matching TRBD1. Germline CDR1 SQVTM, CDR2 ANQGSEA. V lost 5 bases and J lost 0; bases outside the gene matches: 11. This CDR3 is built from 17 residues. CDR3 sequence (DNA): TGCAGCGTTCCTGGGGTCCGGACAGGGGCCTCCTACAATGAGCAGTTCTTC. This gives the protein CSVPGVRTGASYNEQFF.

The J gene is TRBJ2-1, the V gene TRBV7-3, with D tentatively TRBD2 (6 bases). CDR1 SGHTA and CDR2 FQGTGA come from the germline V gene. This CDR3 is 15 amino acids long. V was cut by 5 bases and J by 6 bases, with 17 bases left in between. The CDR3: CASSPGTFTGNEQFF. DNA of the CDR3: TGTGCCAGCAGCCCGGGGACTTTCACGGGCAATGAGCAGTTCTTC.

CDR3 loop: CASSLTTAYNEQFF. CDR3 DNA sequence: TGTGCCAGCAGTCTAACGACAGCCTACAATGAGCAGTTCTTC. The chain couples TRBV27 to TRBJ2-1; TRBD1 might be the D (5 bases). Germline loops: CDR1 MNHEY, CDR2 SMNVEV (reference sequence). The CDR3 contains 14 residues. V gave up 5 bases and J gave up 2 bases, with 10 bases separating them.

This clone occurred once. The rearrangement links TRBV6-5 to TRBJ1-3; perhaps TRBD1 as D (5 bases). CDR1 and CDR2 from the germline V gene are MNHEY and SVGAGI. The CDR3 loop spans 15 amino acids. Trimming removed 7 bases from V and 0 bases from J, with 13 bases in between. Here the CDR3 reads CASTFVRGSGNTIYF. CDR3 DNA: TGTGCCAGCACATTTGTTAGGGGCTCTGGAAACACCATATATTTT.

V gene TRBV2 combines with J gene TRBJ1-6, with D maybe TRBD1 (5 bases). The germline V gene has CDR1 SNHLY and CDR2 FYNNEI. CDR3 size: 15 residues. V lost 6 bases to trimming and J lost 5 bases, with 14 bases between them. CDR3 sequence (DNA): TGTGCCAGCAGGGAAAGGGGTTACGATAATTCACCCCTCCACTTT. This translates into CASRERGYDNSPLHF.

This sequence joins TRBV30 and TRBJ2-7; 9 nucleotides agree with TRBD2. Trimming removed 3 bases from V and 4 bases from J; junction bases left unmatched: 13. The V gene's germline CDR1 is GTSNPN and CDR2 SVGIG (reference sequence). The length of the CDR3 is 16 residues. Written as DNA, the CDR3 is TGTGCCTGGAGACGGGGGAGCGGGGGGCGATATTACGAGCAGTACTTC. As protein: CAWRRGSGGRYYEQYF.

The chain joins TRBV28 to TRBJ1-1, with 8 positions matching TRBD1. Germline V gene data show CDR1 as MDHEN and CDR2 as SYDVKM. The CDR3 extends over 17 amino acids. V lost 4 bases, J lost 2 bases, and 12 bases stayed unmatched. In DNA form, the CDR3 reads TGTGCCAGCAGTTCTACGCTATACAGGGGGGTTAACACTGAAGCTTTCTTT. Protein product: CASSSTLYRGVNTEAFF.

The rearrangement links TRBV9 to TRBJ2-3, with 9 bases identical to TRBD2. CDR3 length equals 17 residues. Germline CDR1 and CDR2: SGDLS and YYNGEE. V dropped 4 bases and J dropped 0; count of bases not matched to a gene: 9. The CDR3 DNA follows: TGTGCCAGCAGCCACCGACGACTAGCGGCCAGCACAGATACGCAGTATTTT. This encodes CASSHRRLAASTDTQYF.

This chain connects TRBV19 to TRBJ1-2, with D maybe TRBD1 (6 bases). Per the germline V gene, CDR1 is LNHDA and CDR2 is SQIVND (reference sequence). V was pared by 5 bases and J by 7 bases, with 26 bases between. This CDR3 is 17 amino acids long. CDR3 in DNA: TGTGCCAGTAGTCCCCAGGGGTACAGACCAAAAGAGAGTGGCTACACCTTC. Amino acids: CASSPQGYRPKESGYTF. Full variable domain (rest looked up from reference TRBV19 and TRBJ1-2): DGGITQSPKYLFRKEGQNVTLSCEQNLNHDAMYWYRQDPGQGLRLIYYSQIVNDFQKGDIAEGYSVSREKKESFPLTVTSAQKNPTAFYLCASSPQGYRPKESGYTFGSGTRLTVV.

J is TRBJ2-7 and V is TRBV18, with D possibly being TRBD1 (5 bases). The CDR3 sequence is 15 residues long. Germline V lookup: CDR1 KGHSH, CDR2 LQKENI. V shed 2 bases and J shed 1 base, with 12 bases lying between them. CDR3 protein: CASSPIGRDSYEQYF. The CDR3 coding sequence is TGTGCCAGCTCACCAATAGGCAGGGATTCCTACGAGCAGTACTTC.

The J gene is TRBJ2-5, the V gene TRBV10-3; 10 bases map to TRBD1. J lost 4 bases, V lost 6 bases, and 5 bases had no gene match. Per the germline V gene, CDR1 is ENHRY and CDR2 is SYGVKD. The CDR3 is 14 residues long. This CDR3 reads CAIRRQGAGETQYF. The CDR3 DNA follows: TGTGCCATCAGGCGACAGGGGGCTGGAGAGACCCAGTACTTC.

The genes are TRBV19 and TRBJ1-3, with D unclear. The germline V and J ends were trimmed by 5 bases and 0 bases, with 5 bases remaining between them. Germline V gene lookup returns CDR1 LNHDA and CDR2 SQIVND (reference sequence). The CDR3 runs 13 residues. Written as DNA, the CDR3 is TGTGCCAGTAGTGACACCTCTGGAAACACCATATATTTT. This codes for CASSDTSGNTIYF.

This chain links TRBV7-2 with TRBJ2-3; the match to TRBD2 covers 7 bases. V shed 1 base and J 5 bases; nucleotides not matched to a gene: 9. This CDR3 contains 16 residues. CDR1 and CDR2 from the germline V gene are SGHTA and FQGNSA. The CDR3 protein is CASSLGAAGRGDTQYF. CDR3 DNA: TGTGCCAGCAGCTTAGGGGCAGCGGGACGGGGAGATACGCAGTATTTT. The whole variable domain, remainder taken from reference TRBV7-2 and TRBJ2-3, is GAGVSQSPSNKVTEKGKDVELRCDPISGHTALYWYRQSLGQGLEFLIYFQGNSAPDKSGLPSDRFSAERTGGSVSTLTIQRTQQEDSAVYLCASSLGAAGRGDTQYFGPGTRLTVL.

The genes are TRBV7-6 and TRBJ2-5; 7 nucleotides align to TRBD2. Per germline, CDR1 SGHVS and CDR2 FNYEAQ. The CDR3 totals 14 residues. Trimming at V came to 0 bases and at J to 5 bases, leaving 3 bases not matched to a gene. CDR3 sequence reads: CASSLAVGGETQYF. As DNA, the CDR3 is TGTGCCAGCAGCTTAGCTGTGGGGGGGGAGACCCAGTACTTC.

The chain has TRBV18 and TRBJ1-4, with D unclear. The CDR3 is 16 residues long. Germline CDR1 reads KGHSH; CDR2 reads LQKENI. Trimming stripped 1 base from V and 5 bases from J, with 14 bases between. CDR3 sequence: CASSPRSVSSNEKLFF. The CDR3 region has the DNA TGTGCCAGCTCACCACGCAGCGTCAGTTCAAATGAAAAACTGTTTTTT. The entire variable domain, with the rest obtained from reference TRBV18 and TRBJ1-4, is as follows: NAGVMQNPRHLVRRRGQEARLRCSPMKGHSHVYWYRQLPEEGLKFMVYLQKENIIDESGMPKERFSAEFPKEGPSILRIQQVVRGDSAAYFCASSPRSVSSNEKLFFGSGTQLSVL.

CDR3 DNA: TGTGCCAGCTCACCCGGGAGGAAGGTGGGGCCTGAAGCTTTCTTT. This encodes CASSPGRKVGPEAFF. The chain couples TRBV18 to TRBJ1-1, with a weak D call TRBD1 (5 bases). V lost 3 bases, J lost 6 bases, and 17 bases lay in between. This CDR3 has 15 residues. In germline, CDR1 is KGHSH, CDR2 LQKENI.

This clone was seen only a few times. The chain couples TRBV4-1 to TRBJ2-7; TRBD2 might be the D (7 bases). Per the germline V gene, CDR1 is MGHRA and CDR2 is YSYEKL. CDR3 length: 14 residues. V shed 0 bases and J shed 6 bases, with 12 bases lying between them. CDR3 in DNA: TGCGCCAGCAGCCAAGAAGGGGGAGGGTTCGAGCAGTACTTC. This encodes CASSQEGGGFEQYF.